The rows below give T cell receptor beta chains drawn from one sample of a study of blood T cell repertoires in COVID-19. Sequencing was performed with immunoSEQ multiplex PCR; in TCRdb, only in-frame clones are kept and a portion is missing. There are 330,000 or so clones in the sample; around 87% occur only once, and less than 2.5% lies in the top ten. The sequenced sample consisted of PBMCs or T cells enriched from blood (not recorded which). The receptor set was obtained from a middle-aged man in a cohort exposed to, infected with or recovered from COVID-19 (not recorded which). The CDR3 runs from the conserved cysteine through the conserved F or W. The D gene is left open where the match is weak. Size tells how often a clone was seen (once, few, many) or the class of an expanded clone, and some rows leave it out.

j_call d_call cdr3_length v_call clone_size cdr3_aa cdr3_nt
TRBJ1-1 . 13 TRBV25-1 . CASSPSLNTEAFF TGTGCCAGCAGTCCGAGTCTGAACACTGAAGCTTTCTTT
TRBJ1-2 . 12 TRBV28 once CASGGQHYGYTF TGTGCCAGCGGAGGACAGCACTATGGCTACACCTTC
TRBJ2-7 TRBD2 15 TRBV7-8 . CASSQRASGSHEQYF TGTGCCAGCAGCCAGAGAGCTAGCGGGAGCCACGAGCAGTACTTC
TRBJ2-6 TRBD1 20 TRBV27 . CASSLSKTRTGGSGANVLTF TGTGCCAGCAGTTTATCCAAAACCCGGACAGGGGGCTCTGGGGCCAACGTCCTGACTTTC
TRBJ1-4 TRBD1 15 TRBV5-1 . CASSETGTGDEKLFF TGCGCCAGCAGTGAGACCGGGACAGGGGATGAAAAACTGTTTTTT
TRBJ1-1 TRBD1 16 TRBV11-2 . CASSLARQGMNTEAFF TGTGCCAGCAGCTTAGCGAGACAGGGCATGAACACTGAAGCTTTCTTT
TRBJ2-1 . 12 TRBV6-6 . CASRLVANEQFF TGTGCCAGCAGACTAGTCGCCAATGAGCAGTTCTTC
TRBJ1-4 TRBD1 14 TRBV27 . CASSRQGKNEKLFF TGTGCCAGCAGCCGACAGGGGAAGAATGAAAAACTGTTTTTT
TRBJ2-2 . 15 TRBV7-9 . CASSPGNRNSGELFF TGTGCCAGCAGCCCCGGGAACCGAAACTCCGGGGAGCTGTTTTTT
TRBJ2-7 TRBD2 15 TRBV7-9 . CASSLVLAGGYEQYF TGTGCCAGCAGCTTAGTCCTAGCGGGAGGCTACGAGCAGTACTTC
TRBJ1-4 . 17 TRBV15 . CATSRDPLRQSGEKLFF TGTGCCACCAGCAGAGATCCACTCAGACAGTCTGGTGAAAAACTGTTTTTT
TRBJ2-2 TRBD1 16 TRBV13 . CASSSRGQVGTGELFF TGTGCCAGCAGCTCCCGGGGACAGGTGGGGACCGGGGAGCTGTTTTTT
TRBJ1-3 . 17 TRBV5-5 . CASSLAGGQFSGNTIYF TGTGCCAGCAGCTTGGCGGGGGGGCAGTTCTCTGGAAACACCATATATTTT
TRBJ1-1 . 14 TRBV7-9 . CASSTQERATEAFF TGTGCCAGCAGCACTCAGGAGAGGGCCACTGAAGCTTTCTTT
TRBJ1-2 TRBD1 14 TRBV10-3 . CAIRRDRTNYGYTF TGTGCCATCAGACGGGACAGAACTAACTATGGCTACACCTTC
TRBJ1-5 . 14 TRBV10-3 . CAISESGDNQPQHF TGTGCCATCAGTGAATCGGGGGACAATCAGCCCCAGCATTTT
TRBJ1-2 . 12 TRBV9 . CASSRAGDGYTF TGTGCCAGCAGCCGCGCAGGGGATGGCTACACCTTC
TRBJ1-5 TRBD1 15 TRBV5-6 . CASSLGQGVIQPQHF TGTGCCAGCAGCCTCGGACAGGGGGTCATTCAGCCCCAGCATTTT
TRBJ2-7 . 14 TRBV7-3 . CASCTGTLSYEQYF TGTGCCAGCTGTACCGGGACTCTTTCCTACGAGCAGTACTTC
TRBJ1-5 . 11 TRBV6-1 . CASSENYWQHF TGTGCCAGCAGTGAAAACTATTGGCAGCATTTT
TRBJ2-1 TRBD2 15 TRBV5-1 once CASSLRGLADNEQFF TGCGCCAGCAGCCTCCGGGGACTAGCGGACAATGAGCAGTTCTTC
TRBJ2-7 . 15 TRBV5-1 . CASSLAGNLEFEQYF TGCGCCAGCAGCTTGGCCGGGAATTTGGAGTTCGAGCAGTACTTC